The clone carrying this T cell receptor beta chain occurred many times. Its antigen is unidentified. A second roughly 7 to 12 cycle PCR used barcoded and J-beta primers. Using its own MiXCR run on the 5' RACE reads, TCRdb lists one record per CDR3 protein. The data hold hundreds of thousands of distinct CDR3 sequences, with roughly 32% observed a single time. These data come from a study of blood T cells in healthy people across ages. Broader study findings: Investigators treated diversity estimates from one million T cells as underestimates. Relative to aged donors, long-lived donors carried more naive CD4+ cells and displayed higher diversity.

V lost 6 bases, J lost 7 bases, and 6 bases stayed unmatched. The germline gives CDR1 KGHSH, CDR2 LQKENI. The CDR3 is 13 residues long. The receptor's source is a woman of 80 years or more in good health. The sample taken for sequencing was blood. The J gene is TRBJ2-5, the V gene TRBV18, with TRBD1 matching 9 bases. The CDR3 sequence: CASSRQGERTQYF. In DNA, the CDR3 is TGTGCCAGCTCCCGACAGGGGGAGCGGACCCAGTACTTC.